Reported below is one T cell receptor (beta chain). Original methodology: Amplifying reference gene primers gave estimates of nucleated cell counts. Using immunoSEQ multiplex PCR, the repertoire was profiled, and TCRdb retains in-frame clones only, with some absent. The V and J calls and clone size come from that table; D and trimming were worked out from the DNA. The repertoire includes 150,000 or so clones, 85% of them detected once, and approximately 3% sits in the top ten. These data belong to a study of blood T cell repertoires in COVID-19. Whole-study context: Collection of acute and convalescent COVID-19 samples took place in the United States, Italy and Spain. PBMCs, B-cell-depleted T cells, or T cells provided the cDNA or gDNA that made up the material.

The CDR3 has 14 residues. Germline CDR1 is MNHEY and CDR2 is SMNVEV (reference sequence). Germline trimming cut 2 bases from V and 8 bases from J; bases unmatched to any gene: 4. The V and J genes are TRBV27 and TRBJ1-4; 8 bases align to TRBD1. This sequence originates from a human donor with acute or convalescent COVID-19. The donor label of this sample is uncertain. The specimen sequenced was peripheral blood. CDR3 amino acids: CASSLGQGSEKLFF. DNA for the CDR3: TGTGCCAGCAGTTTAGGACAGGGATCCGAAAAACTGTTTTTT. Full variable domain (rest looked up from reference TRBV27 and TRBJ1-4): EAQVTQNPRYLITVTGKKLTVTCSQNMNHEYMSWYRQDPGLGLRQIYYSMNVEVTDKGDVPEGYKVSRKEKRNFPLILESPSPNQTSLYFCASSLGQGSEKLFFGSGTQLSVL.